This T cell receptor beta chain was retrieved from a study of chemoradiotherapy in HPV16-positive cancers. Study-level information: Functional T-cell assays on two HPV16-positive patients' cells defined candidate HPV-specific clones and common TCR motifs.

The CDR3 runs 13 residues. Germline-derived CDR1 and CDR2 are SGHAT and FQDESV (reference sequence). The germline V and J ends were trimmed by 4 bases and 0 bases, with 5 bases remaining between them. The study, taken as a whole, reports: Non-HPV-specific T cells did not expand in tumors during treatment, whereas candidate HPV-specific clones and E7-related motifs did.

Clones were sequenced by immunoSEQ multiplex PCR, and TCRdb holds only the in-frame ones, with some missing. The profile covers under 3,500 clones, with about 83% appearing a single time and approximately 16% taken by the ten largest. Samples were taken several times over chemoradiotherapy. As concerns this clone: What it binds is not known.

The gene calls are TRBV11-1 and TRBJ2-3; unclear D gene. Here the sequenced sample was tumor tissue, taken from a patient who underwent chemoradiotherapy. This receptor was identified in a human donor with HPV-associated anogenital cancer. This CDR3 reads CASSSLSTDTQYF. CDR3 DNA sequence: TGTGCCAGCAGCTCCCTTAGCACAGATACGCAGTATTTT.